This TCR beta chain came from a study of OX40 agonist ivuxolimab in advanced cancers. Study at large: People in dose escalation had one of these cancers: hepatocellular carcinoma, melanoma, renal cell or head and neck cancer.

The CDR3 loop spans 16 amino acids. Trimming pared 0 bases from V and 3 bases from J, leaving 16 bases between. The germline CDR1 and CDR2 sequences are SGHRS and YFSETQ. Profiling relied on immunoSEQ multiplex PCR, and the TCRdb table lists in-frame clones only, not all of them. Seen here are tens of thousands of clones, roughly 90% observed once, and the top ten hold 0.3% to 0.4%. Study results and caveats: Among the lowest peripheral clonal expansion occurred in 0.1-3.0 mg/kg partial responders.

Enrollment shut out patients with autoimmune disease history or systemic immunosuppression. In the case of this clone: Its antigen is unknown.

The sample here was CD4+ or CD8+ T cells sorted from blood, taken in a trial of the OX40 agonist ivuxolimab. The origin of this receptor is an adult with an advanced solid tumor such as melanoma, head and neck, liver or kidney cancer. The chain is built from TRBV5-1 and TRBJ2-7; tentative D call: TRBD2 (5 bases). This CDR3 is CASSLGEGYQRYEQYF. Here the CDR3 DNA reads TGCGCCAGCAGCTTGGGTGAGGGTTACCAACGCTACGAGCAGTACTTC.